This entry features one TCR beta chain sequence. An input of roughly 0.5 to 1 ug of RNA was subjected to reverse transcription using random hexamers. Multiplex PCR with immunoSEQ amplified the TCR beta CDR3 across 54 Vbeta and 13 Jbeta. In TCRdb, the immunoSEQ multiplex PCR reads were re-called with MiXCR into one record per CDR3 protein. In the table there are around 170,000 distinct CDR3 sequences, around 96% of which are singletons. This sample was taken from a study of CD8 T cells in Susac syndrome. The multiple sclerosis controls comprised treatment-naive patients whose relapsing-remitting disease was stable or active. In contrast to the negatively isolated CD8+ and CD4+ T cells, TEMRA cells were FACS-enriched. Germline V gene lookup returns CDR1 GTSNPN and CDR2 SVGIG (reference sequence). The V gene end was trimmed by 2 bases and the J gene end by 2 bases; junction bases not matched to a gene: 5. The length of the CDR3 is 14 residues.

The chain has TRBV30 and TRBJ2-7; 8 nucleotides align to TRBD2. This clonotype originated in a human donor with multiple sclerosis. The sample taken for sequencing was CD8+ T cells from PBMCs. CDR3 bases: TGTGCCTGGAGTCGACTAGCGTTTACCTACGAGCAGTACTTC. It specifies CAWSRLAFTYEQYF.